This record covers a single T cell receptor beta chain. Its cognate antigen is unknown. This specimen comes from a study of blood T cells in healthy people across ages. Regarding the study as a whole: Older age went with lower TCR beta diversity per million T cells, in a roughly linear way.

A J-beta primer mix and a sample-barcoded 5' primer were used in a second PCR of about 7 to 12 cycles. The template-switch adaptor was a 5' adaptor with 12 random nucleotides. It tagged each cDNA molecule. One entry per CDR3 protein results from TCRdb running MiXCR on the 5' RACE reads. The data contain 750,000 to 1,000,000 distinct CDR3 sequences, roughly 28% of them seen just once; the ten biggest clones take up roughly 10%. Germline V CDR1 and CDR2: MNHEY, SMNVEV (reference sequence). Deletions cut 2 bases from V and 2 bases from J, with 10 bases between. The CDR3 is 14 amino acids. This sample was shared with a second study, whose subject was T cells of mothers and their children.

This sequence was found in a woman aged 40 to 50 in good health. The J gene is TRBJ2-7, the V gene TRBV27; D possibly matches TRBD1 or TRBD2 (6 bases each). Material for sequencing was blood. In DNA form, the CDR3 reads TGTGCCAGCAGTTTACGGGGGCCCACCTACGAGCAGTACTTC. The encoded protein is CASSLRGPTYEQYF.